This T cell receptor beta chain was identified in a study of cytomegalovirus exposure and HLA in healthy donors. Findings and caveats of the study: Analyses of presence/absence relied on an assumption of roughly uniform sequencing depth across donors. Reported findings show TCR beta sequences accurately forecast HLA-A and HLA-B alleles in most subjects.

PCR was performed using 60 Vbeta and 13 Jbeta primers. The method was immunoSEQ multiplex PCR; TCRdb's version includes in-frame clones alone and lacks a portion of them. Of 95,000 to 150,000 clones detected, 65% to 90% appear once; the ten largest clones hold 2.1%. Each of the donors was a healthy bone marrow donor. As for this clone: Antigen unknown.

With 3 bases removed from V and 0 bases from J, the gap between germline ends came to 15 bases. The germline V gene has CDR1 LNHDA and CDR2 SQIVND (reference sequence). The CDR3 is made up of 17 amino acids. The sequence came from a young man in good health and CMV-seronegative. J is TRBJ2-1 and V is TRBV19; tentatively, D is TRBD1 (5 bases). Source material: PBMCs. The CDR3 sequence: CASSINDRSSSYNEQFF. The CDR3 bases are TGTGCCAGTAGTATTAATGACAGAAGCAGCTCCTACAATGAGCAGTTCTTC.